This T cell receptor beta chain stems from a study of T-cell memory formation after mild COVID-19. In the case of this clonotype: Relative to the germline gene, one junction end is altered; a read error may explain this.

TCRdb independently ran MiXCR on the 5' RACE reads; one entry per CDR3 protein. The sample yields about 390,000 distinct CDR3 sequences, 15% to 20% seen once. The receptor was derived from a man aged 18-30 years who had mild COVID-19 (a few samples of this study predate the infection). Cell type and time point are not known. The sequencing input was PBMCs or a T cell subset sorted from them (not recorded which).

In nucleotides, the CDR3 is TGTGCTAGCAGCCCGGGGACGGGAGGGTCAGATACGCAGTATTTT. It specifies CASSPGTGGSDTQYF. V usage is TRBV7-7 and J usage is TRBJ2-3; 8 positions match TRBD2. The CDR3 has 15 residues. CDR1 is SSHAT, CDR2 FNYEAQ, per germline (reference sequence).